This T cell receptor beta chain is from a study of OX40 agonist ivuxolimab in advanced cancers. Study-wide background: Patients undergoing dose escalation presented with hepatocellular carcinoma, melanoma, renal cell or head and neck cancer.

Germline values: CDR1 SGHAT, CDR2 FQNNGV. Trimming removed 4 bases from V and 5 bases from J; junction bases left unmatched: 7. The CDR3 runs to 14 residues. Sequencing was performed with immunoSEQ multiplex PCR; in TCRdb, only in-frame clones are kept and a portion is missing. The table lists about 100,000 clones, approximately 90% of them singletons. The input for sequencing was CD4+ or CD8+ T cells sorted from blood, taken in a trial of the OX40 agonist ivuxolimab. The TCR comes from an adult with an advanced solid tumor such as melanoma, head and neck, liver or kidney cancer. The chain combines TRBV11-2 with TRBJ1-2; TRBD1 agrees at 7 bases. CDR3 nucleotide sequence: TGTGCCAGCAGCTCCCCCGGCAGGGGGTATGGCTACACCTTC. This encodes CASSSPGRGYGYTF. The entire variable domain, with the rest obtained from reference TRBV11-2 and TRBJ1-2, is as follows: EAGVAQSPRYKIIEKRQSVAFWCNPISGHATLYWYQQILGQGPKLLIQFQNNGVVDDSQLPKDRFSAERLKGVDSTLKIQPAKLEDSAVYLCASSSPGRGYGYTFGSGTRLTVV.